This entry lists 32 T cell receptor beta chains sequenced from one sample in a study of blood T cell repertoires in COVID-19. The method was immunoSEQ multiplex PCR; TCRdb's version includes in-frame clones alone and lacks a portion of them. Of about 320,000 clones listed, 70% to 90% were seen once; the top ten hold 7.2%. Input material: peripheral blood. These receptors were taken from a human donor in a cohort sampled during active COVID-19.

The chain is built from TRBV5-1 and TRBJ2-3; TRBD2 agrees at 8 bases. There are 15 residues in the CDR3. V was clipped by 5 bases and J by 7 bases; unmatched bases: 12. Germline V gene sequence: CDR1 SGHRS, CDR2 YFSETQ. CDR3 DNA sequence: TGCGCCAGCAGGGGGGACGGGGGGGCTGTAAATACGCAGTATTTT. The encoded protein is CASRGDGGAVNTQYF.

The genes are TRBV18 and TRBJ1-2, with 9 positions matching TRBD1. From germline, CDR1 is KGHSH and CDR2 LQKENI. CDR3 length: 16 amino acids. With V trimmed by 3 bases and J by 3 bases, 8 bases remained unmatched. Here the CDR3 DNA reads TGTGCCAGCTCACCCGCGACAGGGGGTATCGACTATGGCTACACCTTC. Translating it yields CASSPATGGIDYGYTF. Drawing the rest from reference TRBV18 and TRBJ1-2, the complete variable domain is NAGVMQNPRHLVRRRGQEARLRCSPMKGHSHVYWYRQLPEEGLKFMVYLQKENIIDESGMPKERFSAEFPKEGPSILRIQQVVRGDSAAYFCASSPATGGIDYGYTFGSGTRLTVV.

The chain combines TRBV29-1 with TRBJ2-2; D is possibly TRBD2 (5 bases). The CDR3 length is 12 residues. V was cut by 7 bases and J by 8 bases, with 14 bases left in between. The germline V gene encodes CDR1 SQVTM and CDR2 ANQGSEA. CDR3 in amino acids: CSALRGSGELFF. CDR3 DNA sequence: TGCAGCGCTCTCCGGGGTTCTGGGGAGCTGTTTTTT.

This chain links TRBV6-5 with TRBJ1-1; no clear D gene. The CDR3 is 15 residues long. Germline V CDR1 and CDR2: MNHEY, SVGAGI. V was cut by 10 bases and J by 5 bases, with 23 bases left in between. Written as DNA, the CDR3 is TGTGCCACCTCATCTCCCCGGGAATCGGATACTGAAGCTTTCTTT. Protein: CATSSPRESDTEAFF.

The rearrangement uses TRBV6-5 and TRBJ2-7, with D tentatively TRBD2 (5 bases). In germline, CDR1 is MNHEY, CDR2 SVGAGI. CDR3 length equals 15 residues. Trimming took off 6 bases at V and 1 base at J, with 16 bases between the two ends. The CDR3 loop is CASRPTRGTSYEQYF. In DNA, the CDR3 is TGTGCCAGCAGACCTACCCGGGGAACATCCTACGAGCAGTACTTC.

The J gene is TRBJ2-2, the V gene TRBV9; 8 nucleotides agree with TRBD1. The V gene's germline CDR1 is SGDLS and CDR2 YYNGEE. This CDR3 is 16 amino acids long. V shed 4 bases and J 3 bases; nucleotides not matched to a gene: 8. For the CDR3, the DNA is TGTGCCAGCAGCAGACAGGGGCGTCCGGACACCGGGGAGCTGTTTTTT. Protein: CASSRQGRPDTGELFF.

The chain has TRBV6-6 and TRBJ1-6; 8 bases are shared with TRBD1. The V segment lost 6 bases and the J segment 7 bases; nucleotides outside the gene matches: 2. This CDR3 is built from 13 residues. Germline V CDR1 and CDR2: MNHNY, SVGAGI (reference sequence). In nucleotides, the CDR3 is TGTGCCAGCAGGGACAGGGCAAATTCACCCCTCCACTTT. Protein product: CASRDRANSPLHF.

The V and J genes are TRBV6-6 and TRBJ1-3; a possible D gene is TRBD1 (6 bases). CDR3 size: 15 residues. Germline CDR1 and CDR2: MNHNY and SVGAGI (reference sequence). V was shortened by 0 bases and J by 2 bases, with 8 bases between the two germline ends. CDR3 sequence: CASSYSGHPGNTIYF. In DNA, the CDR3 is TGTGCCAGCAGTTACTCGGGACATCCTGGAAACACCATATATTTT.

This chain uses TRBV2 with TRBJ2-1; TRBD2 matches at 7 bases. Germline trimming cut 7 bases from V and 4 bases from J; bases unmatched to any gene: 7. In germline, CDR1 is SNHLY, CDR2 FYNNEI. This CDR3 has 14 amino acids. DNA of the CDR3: TGTGCCAGCAAGCTGGGGGGGGAGTACAATGAGCAGTTCTTC. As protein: CASKLGGEYNEQFF.

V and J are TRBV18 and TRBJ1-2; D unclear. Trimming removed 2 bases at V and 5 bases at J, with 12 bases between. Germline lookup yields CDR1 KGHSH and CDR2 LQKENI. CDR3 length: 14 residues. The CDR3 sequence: CASSPTVPGYGYTF. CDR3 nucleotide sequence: TGTGCCAGCTCACCAACCGTCCCAGGATATGGCTACACCTTC.

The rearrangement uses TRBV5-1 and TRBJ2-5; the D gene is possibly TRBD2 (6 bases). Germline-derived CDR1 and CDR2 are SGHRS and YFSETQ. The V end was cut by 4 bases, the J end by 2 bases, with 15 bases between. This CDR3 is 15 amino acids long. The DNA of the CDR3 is TGCGCCAGCAGCCCGGTCGCAGGGAGGCAAGAGACCCAGTACTTC. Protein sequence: CASSPVAGRQETQYF.

The CDR3 sequence: CASSIYPRNYGYTF. CDR3 in DNA: TGTGCCAGTAGTATATACCCGAGAAACTATGGCTACACCTTC. This rearrangement joins TRBV19 to TRBJ1-2, with D hard to call. In germline, CDR1 is LNHDA, CDR2 SQIVND (reference sequence). The CDR3 contains 14 residues. The germline V and J ends were trimmed by 2 bases and 2 bases, with 9 bases remaining between them.

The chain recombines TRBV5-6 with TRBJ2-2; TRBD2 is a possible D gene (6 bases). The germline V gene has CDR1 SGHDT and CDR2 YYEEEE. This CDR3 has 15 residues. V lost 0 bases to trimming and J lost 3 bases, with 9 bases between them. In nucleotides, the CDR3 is TGTGCCAGCAGCTTGGTCACTAGCCACACCGGGGAGCTGTTTTTT. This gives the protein CASSLVTSHTGELFF. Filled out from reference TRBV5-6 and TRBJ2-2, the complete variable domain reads DAGVTQSPTHLIKTRGQQVTLRCSPKSGHDTVSWYQQALGQGPQFIFQYYEEEERQRGNFPDRFSGHQFPNYSSELNVNALLLGDSALYLCASSLVTSHTGELFFGEGSRLTVL.

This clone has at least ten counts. This chain's CDR3 is CASSLQGFTEAFF. The CDR3 bases are TGTGCCAGCAGCCTACAGGGTTTCACTGAAGCTTTCTTT. The J gene is TRBJ1-1, the V gene TRBV14; a weak D match, TRBD1 (6 bases). The length of the CDR3 is 13 residues. In germline, CDR1 is SGHDN, CDR2 FVKESK. V lost 4 bases to trimming and J lost 4 bases, with 10 bases between them.

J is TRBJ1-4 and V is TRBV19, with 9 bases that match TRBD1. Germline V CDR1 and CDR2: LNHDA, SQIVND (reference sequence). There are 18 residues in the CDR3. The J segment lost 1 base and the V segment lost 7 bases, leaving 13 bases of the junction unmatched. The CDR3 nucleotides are TGTGCCAGTACAAAACAGGGGGCCTTCCCCATAACTAATGAAAAACTGTTTTTT. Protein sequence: CASTKQGAFPITNEKLFF.

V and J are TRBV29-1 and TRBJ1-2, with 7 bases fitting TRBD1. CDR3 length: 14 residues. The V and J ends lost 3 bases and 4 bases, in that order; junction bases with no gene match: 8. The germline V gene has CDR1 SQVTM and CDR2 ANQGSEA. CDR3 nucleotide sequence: TGCAGCGTTGATCTTACAGGGGATTCCTATGGCTACACCTTC. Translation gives CSVDLTGDSYGYTF.

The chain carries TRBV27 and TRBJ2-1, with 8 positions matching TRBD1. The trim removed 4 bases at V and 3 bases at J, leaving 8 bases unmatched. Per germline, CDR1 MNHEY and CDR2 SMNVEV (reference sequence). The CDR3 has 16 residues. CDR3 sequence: CASSSRTGPFYNEQFF. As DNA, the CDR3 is TGTGCCAGCAGTTCGAGGACAGGGCCCTTCTACAATGAGCAGTTCTTC.

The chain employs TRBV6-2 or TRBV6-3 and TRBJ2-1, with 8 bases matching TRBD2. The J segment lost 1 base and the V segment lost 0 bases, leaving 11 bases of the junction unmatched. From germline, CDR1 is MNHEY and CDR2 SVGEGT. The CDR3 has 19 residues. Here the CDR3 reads CASSYSTLGSGDSYNEQFF. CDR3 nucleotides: TGTGCCAGCAGTTACTCCACCTTGGGTAGCGGGGATTCCTACAATGAGCAGTTCTTC.

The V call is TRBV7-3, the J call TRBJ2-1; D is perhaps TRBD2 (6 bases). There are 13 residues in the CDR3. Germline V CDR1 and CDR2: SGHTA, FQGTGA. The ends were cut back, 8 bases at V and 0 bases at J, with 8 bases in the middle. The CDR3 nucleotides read TGTGCCAGCGCGGAGGGCTCCTACAATGAGCAGTTCTTC. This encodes CASAEGSYNEQFF.

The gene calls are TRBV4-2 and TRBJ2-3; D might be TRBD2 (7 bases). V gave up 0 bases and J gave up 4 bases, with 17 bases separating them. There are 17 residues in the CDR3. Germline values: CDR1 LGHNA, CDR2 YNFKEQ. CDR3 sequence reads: CASSQEPGGGGADTQYF. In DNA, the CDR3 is TGTGCCAGCAGCCAAGAACCCGGCGGGGGCGGGGCAGATACGCAGTATTTT.

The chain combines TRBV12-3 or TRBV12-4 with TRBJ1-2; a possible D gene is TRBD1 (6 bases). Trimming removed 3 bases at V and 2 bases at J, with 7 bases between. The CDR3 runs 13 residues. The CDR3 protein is CASSLRGNYGYTF. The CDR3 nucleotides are TGTGCCAGCAGTTTGAGGGGGAACTATGGCTACACCTTC.

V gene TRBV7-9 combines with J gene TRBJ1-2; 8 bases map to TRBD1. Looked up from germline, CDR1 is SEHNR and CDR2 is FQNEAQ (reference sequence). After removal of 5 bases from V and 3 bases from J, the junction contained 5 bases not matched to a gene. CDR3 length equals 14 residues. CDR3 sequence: CASSASQGDYGYTF. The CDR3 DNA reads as TGTGCCAGCAGCGCTTCACAGGGGGACTATGGCTACACCTTC.

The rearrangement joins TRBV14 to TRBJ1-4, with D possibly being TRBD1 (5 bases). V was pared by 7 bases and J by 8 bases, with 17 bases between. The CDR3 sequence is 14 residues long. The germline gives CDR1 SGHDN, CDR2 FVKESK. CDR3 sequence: CASNTGGFREKLFF. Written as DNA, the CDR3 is TGTGCCAGCAACACTGGGGGGTTTCGGGAAAAACTGTTTTTT.

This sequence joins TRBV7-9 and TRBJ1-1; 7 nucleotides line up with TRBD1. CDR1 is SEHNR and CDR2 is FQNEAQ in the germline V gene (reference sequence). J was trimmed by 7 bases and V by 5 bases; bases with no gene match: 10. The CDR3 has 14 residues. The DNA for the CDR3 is TGTGCCAGCAGCGAACACGGGACAGTCTATGAAGCTTTCTTT. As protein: CASSEHGTVYEAFF.

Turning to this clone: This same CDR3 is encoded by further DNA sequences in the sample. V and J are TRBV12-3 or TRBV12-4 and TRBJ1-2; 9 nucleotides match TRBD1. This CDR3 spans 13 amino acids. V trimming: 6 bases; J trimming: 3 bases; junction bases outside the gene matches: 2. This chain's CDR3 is CASRGQGDYGYTF. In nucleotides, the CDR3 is TGTGCCAGCAGGGGACAGGGAGACTATGGCTACACCTTC.

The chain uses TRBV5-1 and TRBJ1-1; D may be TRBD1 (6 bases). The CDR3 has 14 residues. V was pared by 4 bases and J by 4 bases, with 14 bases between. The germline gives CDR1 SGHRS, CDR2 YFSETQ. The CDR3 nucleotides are TGCGCCAGCAGCAAAGGACAGTACGGCACTGAAGCTTTCTTT. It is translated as CASSKGQYGTEAFF.

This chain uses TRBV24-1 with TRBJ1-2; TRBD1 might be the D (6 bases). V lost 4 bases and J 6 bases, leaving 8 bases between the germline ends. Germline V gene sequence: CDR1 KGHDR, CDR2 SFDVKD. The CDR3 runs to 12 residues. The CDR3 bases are TGTGCCACCAGTGACGCAGGGGATGGCTACACCTTC. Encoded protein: CATSDAGDGYTF.

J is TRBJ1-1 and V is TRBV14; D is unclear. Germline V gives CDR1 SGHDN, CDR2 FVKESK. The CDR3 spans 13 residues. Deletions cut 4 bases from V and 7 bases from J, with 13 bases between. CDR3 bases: TGTGCCAGCAGCCCCACAGCTGCCCGTGAAGCTTTCTTT. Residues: CASSPTAAREAFF.

The CDR3 region has the DNA TGTGCCACCAAACAAATCCACGACAGGGATGGTGGCTACACCTTC. This encodes CATKQIHDRDGGYTF. This chain uses TRBV24-1 with TRBJ1-2; 7 bases fit TRBD1. After removal of 8 bases from V and 7 bases from J, the junction contained 15 bases not matched to a gene. Germline V gene data show CDR1 as KGHDR and CDR2 as SFDVKD. This CDR3 is built from 15 residues.

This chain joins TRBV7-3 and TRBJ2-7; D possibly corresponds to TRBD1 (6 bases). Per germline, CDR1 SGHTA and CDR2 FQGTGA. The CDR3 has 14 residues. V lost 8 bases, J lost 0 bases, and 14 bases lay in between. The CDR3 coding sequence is TGTGCCAGCTCCCGACAGGTCAACTCCTACGAGCAGTACTTC. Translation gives CASSRQVNSYEQYF.

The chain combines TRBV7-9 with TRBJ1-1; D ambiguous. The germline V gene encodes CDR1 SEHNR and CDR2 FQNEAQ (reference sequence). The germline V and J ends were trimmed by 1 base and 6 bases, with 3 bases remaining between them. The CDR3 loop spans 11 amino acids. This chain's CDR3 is CASSLVSEAFF. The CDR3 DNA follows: TGTGCCAGCAGCTTAGTATCTGAAGCTTTCTTT.

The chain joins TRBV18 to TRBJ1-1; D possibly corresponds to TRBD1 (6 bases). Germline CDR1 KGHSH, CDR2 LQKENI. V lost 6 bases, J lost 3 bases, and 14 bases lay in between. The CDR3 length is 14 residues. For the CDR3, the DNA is TGTGCCAGCTCGCCAGGGGCTATGTACACTGAAGCTTTCTTT. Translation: CASSPGAMYTEAFF.